The TCR beta chain under discussion was sequenced for a study of T cells in Graves' hyperthyroidism and ophthalmopathy. The TCR beta CDR3 regions underwent amplification using RNA transcripts as the source. TCR CDR3 regions were first amplified by RT-PCR with HTBI primers. Using its own MiXCR run on the multiplex PCR reads, TCRdb lists one record per CDR3 protein. Among roughly 510,000 distinct CDR3 sequences, around 50% were seen once, and the ten largest hold 44%. This CDR3 spans 15 amino acids. CDR1 LGHNA and CDR2 YNFKEQ come from the germline V gene. The V end was cut by 0 bases, the J end by 2 bases, with 11 bases between.

The TCR was taken from an adult woman with Graves' disease, either hyperthyroidism or ophthalmopathy (not recorded which). Sample: peripheral blood or thyroid tissue (not recorded which). The chain has TRBV4-2 and TRBJ2-7; D not certain. CDR3 sequence reads: CASSQDRAAPYEQYF. CDR3 bases: TGTGCCAGCAGCCAAGATCGAGCTGCCCCCTACGAGCAGTACTTC.